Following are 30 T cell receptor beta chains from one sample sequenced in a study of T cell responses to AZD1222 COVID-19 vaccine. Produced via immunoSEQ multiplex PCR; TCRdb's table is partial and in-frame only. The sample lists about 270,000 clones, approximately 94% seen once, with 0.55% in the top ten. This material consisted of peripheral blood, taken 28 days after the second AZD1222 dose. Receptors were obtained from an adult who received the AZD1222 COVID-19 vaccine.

In nucleotides, the CDR3 is TGTGCCAGCAGTGAGGGGACAGGGGGCAGTTTCTCCTACGAGCAGTACTTC. It translates to CASSEGTGGSFSYEQYF. The genes are TRBV6-1 and TRBJ2-7; 12 bases are a match to TRBD1. The ends lost 3 bases at V and 0 bases at J; junction bases unmatched: 6. The length of the CDR3 is 17 residues. From germline, CDR1 is MNHNS and CDR2 SASEGT.

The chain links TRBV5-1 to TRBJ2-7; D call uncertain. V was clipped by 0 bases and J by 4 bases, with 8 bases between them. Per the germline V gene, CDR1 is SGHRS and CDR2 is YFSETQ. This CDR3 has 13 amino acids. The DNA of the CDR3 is TGCGCCAGCAGCTTGGCAGGTCCTTACGAGCAGTACTTC. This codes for CASSLAGPYEQYF.

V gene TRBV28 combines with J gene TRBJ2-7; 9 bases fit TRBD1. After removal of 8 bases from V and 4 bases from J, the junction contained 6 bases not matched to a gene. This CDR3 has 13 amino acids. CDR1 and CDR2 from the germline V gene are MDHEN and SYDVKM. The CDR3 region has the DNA TGTGCCAGCCGGAAACAGGGGGCTTACGAGCAGTACTTC. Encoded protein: CASRKQGAYEQYF.

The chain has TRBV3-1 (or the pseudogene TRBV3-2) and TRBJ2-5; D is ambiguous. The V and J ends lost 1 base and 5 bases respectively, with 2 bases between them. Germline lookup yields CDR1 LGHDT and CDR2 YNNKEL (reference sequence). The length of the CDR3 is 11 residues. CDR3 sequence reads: CASSQVETQYF. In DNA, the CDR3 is TGTGCCAGCAGCCAAGTGGAGACCCAGTACTTC.

CDR3 amino acids: CASSGVGFTEAFF. The CDR3 nucleotides are TGTGCCAGCAGTGGAGTGGGCTTCACTGAAGCTTTCTTT. The chain uses TRBV25-1 and TRBJ1-1; D remains ambiguous. The germline gives CDR1 MGHDK, CDR2 SYGVNS. This CDR3 has 13 residues. V was cut by 4 bases and J by 4 bases, with 10 bases left in between. Supplemented by reference TRBV25-1 and TRBJ1-1, the full variable domain reads EADIYQTPRYLVIGTGKKITLECSQTMGHDKMYWYQQDPGMELHLIHYSYGVNSTEKGDLSSESTVSRIRTEHFPLTLESARPSHTSQYLCASSGVGFTEAFFGQGTRLTVV.

In DNA, the CDR3 is TGTGCCATCAGTGAGGGACCCATAAGCACCGGGGAGCTGTTTTTT. Protein: CAISEGPISTGELFF. This sequence joins TRBV10-3 and TRBJ2-2; D remains unclear. This CDR3 region has 15 residues. V was pared by 2 bases and J by 4 bases, with 11 bases between. Germline loops: CDR1 ENHRY, CDR2 SYGVKD.

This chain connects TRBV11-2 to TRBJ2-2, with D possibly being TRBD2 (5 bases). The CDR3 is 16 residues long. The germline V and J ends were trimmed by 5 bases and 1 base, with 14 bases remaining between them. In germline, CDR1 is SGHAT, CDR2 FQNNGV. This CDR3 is CASSHRRYLNTGELFF. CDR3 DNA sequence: TGTGCCAGCAGCCATCGGAGGTACCTGAACACCGGGGAGCTGTTTTTT. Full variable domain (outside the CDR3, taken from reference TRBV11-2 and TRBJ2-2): EAGVAQSPRYKIIEKRQSVAFWCNPISGHATLYWYQQILGQGPKLLIQFQNNGVVDDSQLPKDRFSAERLKGVDSTLKIQPAKLEDSAVYLCASSHRRYLNTGELFFGEGSRLTVL.

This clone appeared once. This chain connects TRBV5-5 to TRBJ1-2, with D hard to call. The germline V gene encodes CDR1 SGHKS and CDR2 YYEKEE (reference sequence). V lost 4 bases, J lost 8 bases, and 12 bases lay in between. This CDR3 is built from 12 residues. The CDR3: CASSPGPRGYTF. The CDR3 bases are TGTGCCAGCAGCCCCGGGCCGAGGGGCTACACCTTC.

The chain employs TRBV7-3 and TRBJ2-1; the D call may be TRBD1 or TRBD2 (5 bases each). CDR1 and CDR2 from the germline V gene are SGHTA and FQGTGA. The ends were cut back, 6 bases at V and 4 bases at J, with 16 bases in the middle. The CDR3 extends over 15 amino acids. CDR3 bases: TGTGCCAGCAGTGTCGGGGCCGGATTATACAATGAGCAGTTCTTC. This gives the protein CASSVGAGLYNEQFF.

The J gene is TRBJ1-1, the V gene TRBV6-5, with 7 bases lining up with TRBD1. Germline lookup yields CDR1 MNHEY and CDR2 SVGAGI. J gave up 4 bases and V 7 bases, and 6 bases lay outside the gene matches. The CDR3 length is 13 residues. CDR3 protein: CASISTGSTEAFF. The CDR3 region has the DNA TGTGCCAGCATTTCGACAGGGAGCACTGAAGCTTTCTTT.

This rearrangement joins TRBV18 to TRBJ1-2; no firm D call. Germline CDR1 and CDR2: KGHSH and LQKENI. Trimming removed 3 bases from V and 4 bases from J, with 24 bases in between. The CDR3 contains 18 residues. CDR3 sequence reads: CASSPSNINDIYFYGYTF. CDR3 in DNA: TGTGCCAGCTCACCGTCTAACATTAACGACATATACTTCTATGGCTACACCTTC. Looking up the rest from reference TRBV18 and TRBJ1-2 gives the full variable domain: NAGVMQNPRHLVRRRGQEARLRCSPMKGHSHVYWYRQLPEEGLKFMVYLQKENIIDESGMPKERFSAEFPKEGPSILRIQQVVRGDSAAYFCASSPSNINDIYFYGYTFGSGTRLTVV.

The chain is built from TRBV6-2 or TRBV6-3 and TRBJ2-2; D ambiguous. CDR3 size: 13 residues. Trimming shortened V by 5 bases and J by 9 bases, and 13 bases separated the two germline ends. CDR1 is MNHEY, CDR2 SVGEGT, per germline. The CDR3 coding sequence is TGTGCCAGCAGTCTCCCCGGCGGTCGGGAGCTGTTTTTT. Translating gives CASSLPGGRELFF.

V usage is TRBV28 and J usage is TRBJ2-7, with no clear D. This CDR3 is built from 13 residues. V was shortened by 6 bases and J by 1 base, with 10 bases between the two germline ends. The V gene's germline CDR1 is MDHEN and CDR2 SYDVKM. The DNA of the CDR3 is TGTGCCAGCAGGTCGGGTCCTTCCTACGAGCAGTACTTC. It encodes CASRSGPSYEQYF.

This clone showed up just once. CDR3 region: CASSSDNYNEQFF. The CDR3 DNA sequence: TGTGCCAGCAGTTCGGACAACTACAATGAGCAGTTCTTC. The chain combines TRBV6-2 or TRBV6-3 with TRBJ2-1; tentatively, D is TRBD1 (5 bases). Trimming took off 4 bases at V and 3 bases at J, with 7 bases between the two ends. There are 13 residues in the CDR3. The germline CDR1 and CDR2 sequences are MNHEY and SVGEGT.

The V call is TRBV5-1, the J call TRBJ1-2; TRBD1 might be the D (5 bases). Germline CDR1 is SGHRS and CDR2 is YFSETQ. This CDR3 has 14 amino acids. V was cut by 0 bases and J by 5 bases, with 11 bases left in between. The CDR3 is CASSLGTIGYGYTF. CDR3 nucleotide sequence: TGCGCCAGCAGCTTGGGGACAATTGGGTATGGCTACACCTTC.

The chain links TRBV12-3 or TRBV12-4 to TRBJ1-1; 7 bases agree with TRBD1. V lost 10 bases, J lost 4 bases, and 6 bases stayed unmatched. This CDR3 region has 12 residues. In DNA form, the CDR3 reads TGTGCCAACGTACAGGGGCCCACTGAAGCTTTCTTT. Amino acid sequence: CANVQGPTEAFF.

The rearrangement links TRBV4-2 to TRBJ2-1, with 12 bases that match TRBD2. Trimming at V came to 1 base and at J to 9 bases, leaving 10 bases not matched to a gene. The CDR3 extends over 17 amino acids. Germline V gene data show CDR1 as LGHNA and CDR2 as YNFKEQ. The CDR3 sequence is CASSQVPASGRAGEQFF. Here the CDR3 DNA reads TGTGCCAGCAGCCAAGTCCCCGCTAGCGGGAGGGCCGGTGAGCAGTTCTTC.

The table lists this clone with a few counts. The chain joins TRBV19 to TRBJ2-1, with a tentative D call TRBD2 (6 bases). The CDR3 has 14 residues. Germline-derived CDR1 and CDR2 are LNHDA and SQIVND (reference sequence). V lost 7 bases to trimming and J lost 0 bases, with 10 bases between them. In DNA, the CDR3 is TGTGCCAGTAATCGGGGGAACTCCTACAATGAGCAGTTCTTC. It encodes CASNRGNSYNEQFF.

CDR3 sequence: CASSQDRRGYTF. In DNA form, the CDR3 reads TGTGCCAGCAGCCAAGATCGTAGGGGCTACACCTTC. The gene calls are TRBV3-1 (or the pseudogene TRBV3-2) and TRBJ1-2; D is ambiguous. CDR1 and CDR2 from the germline V gene are LGHDT and YNNKEL (reference sequence). This CDR3 has 12 residues. V was pared by 0 bases and J by 8 bases, with 7 bases between.

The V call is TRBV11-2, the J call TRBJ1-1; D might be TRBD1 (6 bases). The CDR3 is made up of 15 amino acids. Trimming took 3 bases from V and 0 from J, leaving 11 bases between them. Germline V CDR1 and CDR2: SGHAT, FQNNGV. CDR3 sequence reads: CASSFRQALNTEAFF. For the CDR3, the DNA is TGTGCCAGCAGCTTTAGACAGGCCCTGAACACTGAAGCTTTCTTT.

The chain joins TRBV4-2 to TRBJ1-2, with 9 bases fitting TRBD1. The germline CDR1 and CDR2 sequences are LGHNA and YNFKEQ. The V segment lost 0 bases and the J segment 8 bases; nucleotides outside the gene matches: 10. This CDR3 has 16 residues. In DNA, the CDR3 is TGTGCCAGCAGCCAAGACGGGACAGGGAGGGCTCAGGGCTACACCTTC. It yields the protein CASSQDGTGRAQGYTF.

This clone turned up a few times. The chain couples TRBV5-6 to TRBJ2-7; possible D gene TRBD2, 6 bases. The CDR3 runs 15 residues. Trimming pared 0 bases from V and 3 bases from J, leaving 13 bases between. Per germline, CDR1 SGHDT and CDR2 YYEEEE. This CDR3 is CASSLVSSGFYEQYF. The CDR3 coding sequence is TGTGCCAGCAGCTTGGTGAGTAGCGGTTTCTACGAGCAGTACTTC.

The CDR3 is CASSQDLGRGGNEKLFF. CDR3 nucleotides: TGCGCCAGCAGCCAAGATCTTGGGAGAGGGGGTAATGAAAAACTGTTTTTT. The chain joins TRBV4-1 to TRBJ1-4, with D maybe TRBD1 (6 bases). Germline CDR1 reads MGHRA; CDR2 reads YSYEKL. Trimming shortened V by 0 bases and J by 4 bases, and 15 bases separated the two germline ends. The CDR3 runs 17 residues.

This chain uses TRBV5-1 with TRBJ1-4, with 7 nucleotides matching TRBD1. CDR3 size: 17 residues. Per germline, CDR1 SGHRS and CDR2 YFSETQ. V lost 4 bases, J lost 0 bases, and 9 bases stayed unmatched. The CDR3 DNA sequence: TGCGCCAGCAGCCCACAGGGGAGCCTTACAACTAATGAAAAACTGTTTTTT. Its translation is CASSPQGSLTTNEKLFF.

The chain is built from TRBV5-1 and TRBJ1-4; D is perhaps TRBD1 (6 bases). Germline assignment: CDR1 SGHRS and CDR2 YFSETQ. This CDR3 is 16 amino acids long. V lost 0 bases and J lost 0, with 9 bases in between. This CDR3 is CASSLGQVSTNEKLFF. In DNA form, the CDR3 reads TGCGCCAGCAGCTTGGGACAGGTATCAACTAATGAAAAACTGTTTTTT.

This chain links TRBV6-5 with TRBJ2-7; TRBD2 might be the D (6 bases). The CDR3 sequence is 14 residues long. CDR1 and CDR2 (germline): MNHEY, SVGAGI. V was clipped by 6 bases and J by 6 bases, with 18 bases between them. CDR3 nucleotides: TGTGCCAGCAGCCAGGCCGGGAGAGTCGCCGAGCAGTACTTC. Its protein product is CASSQAGRVAEQYF.

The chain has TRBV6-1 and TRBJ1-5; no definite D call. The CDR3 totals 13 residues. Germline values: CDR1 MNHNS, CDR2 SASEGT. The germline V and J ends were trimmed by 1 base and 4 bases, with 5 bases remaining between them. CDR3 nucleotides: TGTGCCAGCAGTGAAGGGTGGAATCAGCCCCAGCATTTT. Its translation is CASSEGWNQPQHF.

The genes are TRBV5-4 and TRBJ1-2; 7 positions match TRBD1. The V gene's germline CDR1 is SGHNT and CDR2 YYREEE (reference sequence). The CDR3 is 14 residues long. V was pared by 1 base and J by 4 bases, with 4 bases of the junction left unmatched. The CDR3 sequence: CASSLQGVGYGYTF. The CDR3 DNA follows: TGTGCCAGCAGCTTGCAGGGGGTAGGCTATGGCTACACCTTC.

CDR3 region: CASSHRGEGVYEQYF. The CDR3 coding sequence is TGTGCCAGCAGTCACAGAGGGGAGGGTGTTTACGAGCAGTACTTC. The rearrangement uses TRBV6-7 and TRBJ2-7, with 7 bases that match TRBD2. TRBV6-7 counts as an open reading frame of uncertain function. The V segment lost 5 bases and the J segment 4 bases; nucleotides outside the gene matches: 11. The CDR3 is 15 residues long.

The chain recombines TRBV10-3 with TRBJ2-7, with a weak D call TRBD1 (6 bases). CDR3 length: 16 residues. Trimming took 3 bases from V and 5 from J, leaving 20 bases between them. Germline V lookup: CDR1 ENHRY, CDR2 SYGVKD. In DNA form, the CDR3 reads TGTGCCATCAGTGAAACACTTAGCAGTTGGGGGCACGAGCAGTACTTC. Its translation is CAISETLSSWGHEQYF.